The sequence of this T cell receptor beta chain was determined in a study of T-cell reconstitution after alpha-beta-depleted transplantation in children. Findings and caveats of the study: A year post-transplant, T-cell counts and diversity derived mostly from newly produced T cells. Several hundred expanded graft clones reportedly supplied alpha-beta T cells about two months after transplant. It was surviving recipient T cells and thymic progenitors that gave some patients high TCRbeta diversity at day 60.

This clonotype came up a few times. Its matching antigen is unknown. Per germline, CDR1 DFQATT and CDR2 SNEGSKA (reference sequence). There are 16 residues in the CDR3. V was pared by 3 bases and J by 4 bases, with 6 bases of the junction left unmatched. Unique molecular identifiers were built into the TCRbeta library. TCRdb reprocessed the PCR reads with MiXCR, giving one entry per CDR3 protein. This repertoire shows around 100,000 distinct CDR3 sequences, about 5.6% found once; its top ten account for about 6%. Material: PBMCs, mostly from graft donor cells, obtained 60 days after TCRalphabeta/CD19-depleted stem cell transplant. This clonotype originated in a female patient between 2 and 15 years old who had a stem cell transplant for Fanconi anemia, so the T cells may come from the graft donor. The V call is TRBV20-1, the J call TRBJ2-5, with TRBD2 matching over 15 bases. CDR3 bases: TGCAGTGCTAGTGCTCCGGGACTAGCGGGGGGAGAGACCCAGTACTTC. Encoded protein: CSASAPGLAGGETQYF.